Given below is one T cell receptor beta chain in context. The data stem from a study of blood T cell repertoires in COVID-19. Looking at the study overall: COVID-19 samples collected from the United States, Italy and Spain covered acute and convalescent phases. Nucleic acid was either cDNA or gDNA, and it came from T cells, B-cell-depleted T cells, or PBMCs.

Measured with immunoSEQ multiplex PCR; TCRdb has only the in-frame clones, and not every one. The repertoire has more than 100,000 clones, 87% of them found once; the top ten carry under 2.5%. Deletions cut 4 bases from V and 4 bases from J, with 15 bases between. The length of the CDR3 is 15 residues. Germline values: CDR1 LGHDT, CDR2 YNNKEL (reference sequence). This chain links TRBV3-1 (or the pseudogene TRBV3-2) with TRBJ2-3, with a possible D match to TRBD2 (6 bases). Sequences were obtained from peripheral blood. This clonotype was obtained from a man in his fifties with active COVID-19. In nucleotides, the CDR3 is TGTGCCAGCAGCCGAGACGGGGGATTGGCAGATACGCAGTATTTT. Its translation is CASSRDGGLADTQYF.